The 12 T cell receptor beta chains reported below all come from one sample, sequenced in a study of cytomegalovirus exposure and HLA in healthy donors. The PCR made use of 60 Vbeta and 13 Jbeta primers. The method was immunoSEQ multiplex PCR; TCRdb's version includes in-frame clones alone and lacks a portion of them. The table has about 110,000 clones, over 75% seen once; the top ten hold 4% to 5%. Sequenced material: PBMCs. These receptors all come from a male donor in good health and CMV-seronegative.

The rearrangement joins TRBV10-3 to TRBJ2-2, with 8 bases that match TRBD1. CDR3 size: 16 residues. Unmatched junction bases numbered 9, after V lost 3 bases and J lost 6 bases. The germline CDR1 and CDR2 sequences are ENHRY and SYGVKD. The CDR3 spells CAISDNPGGWPGELFF. The CDR3 DNA reads TGTGCCATCAGTGATAACCCAGGGGGCTGGCCCGGGGAGCTGTTTTTT.

The rearrangement joins TRBV6-1 to TRBJ1-4, with 9 positions matching TRBD1. The CDR3 consists of 15 residues. V dropped 6 bases and J dropped 8; count of bases not matched to a gene: 10. Germline V gives CDR1 MNHNS, CDR2 SASEGT. The chain's CDR3 is CASSPYRGPEEKLFF. CDR3 in DNA: TGTGCCAGCAGCCCTTACAGGGGGCCTGAGGAAAAACTGTTTTTT.

The chain recombines TRBV7-9 with TRBJ2-5; 7 bases agree with TRBD1. Trimming cost V 4 bases and J 1 base; bases outside gene matches: 6. The CDR3 has 15 amino acids. CDR1 and CDR2 from the germline V gene are SEHNR and FQNEAQ (reference sequence). CDR3 nucleotide sequence: TGTGCCAGCAGCTCCCCGACAGGGCGCCAAGAGACCCAGTACTTC. This encodes CASSSPTGRQETQYF.

V and J are TRBV7-9 and TRBJ2-5, with D uncertain. CDR3 size: 12 residues. Trimming took 1 base from V and 5 from J, leaving 5 bases between them. CDR1 is SEHNR, CDR2 FQNEAQ, per germline (reference sequence). CDR3 nucleotides: TGTGCCAGCAGCTTAGTGCGGGAGACCCAGTACTTC. Translating gives CASSLVRETQYF.

The rearrangement joins TRBV7-2 to TRBJ2-7, with 11 bases that match TRBD2. The germline V gene encodes CDR1 SGHTA and CDR2 FQGNSA. After removal of 5 bases from V and 0 bases from J, the junction contained 9 bases not matched to a gene. The CDR3 is 17 amino acids. CDR3 DNA: TGTGCCAGCAGCCCTACCCGACTAGCGGGGAGCTCCTACGAGCAGTACTTC. This gives the protein CASSPTRLAGSSYEQYF. Combining the CDR3 with reference TRBV7-2 and TRBJ2-7 gives the whole variable domain GAGVSQSPSNKVTEKGKDVELRCDPISGHTALYWYRQSLGQGLEFLIYFQGNSAPDKSGLPSDRFSAERTGGSVSTLTIQRTQQEDSAVYLCASSPTRLAGSSYEQYFGPGTRLTVT.

V usage is TRBV4-1 and J usage is TRBJ2-7; 7 bases fit TRBD2. Germline V gene sequence: CDR1 MGHRA, CDR2 YSYEKL. The ends lost 4 bases at V and 2 bases at J; junction bases unmatched: 11. The CDR3 is 16 amino acids. The CDR3 protein is CASSLEGGVLTYEQYF. The CDR3 region has the DNA TGCGCCAGCAGCCTAGAGGGAGGGGTCTTGACCTACGAGCAGTACTTC.

This clone was observed a single time. V and J are TRBV5-1 and TRBJ2-1, with 15 bases that match TRBD2. The junction had 10 bases not matched to a gene; V was cut back by 2 bases and J by 4 bases. The CDR3 is made up of 19 amino acids. Germline CDR1 reads SGHRS; CDR2 reads YFSETQ. CDR3 DNA sequence: TGCGCCAGCAGCTTAGGGACTAGCGGGAGGAGGGGATTTTACAATGAGCAGTTCTTC. This sequence encodes CASSLGTSGRRGFYNEQFF.

The chain is built from TRBV11-2 and TRBJ2-7, with a possible D match to TRBD2 (5 bases). The CDR3 contains 14 residues. V was clipped by 8 bases and J by 0 bases, with 14 bases between them. Per the germline V gene, CDR1 is SGHAT and CDR2 is FQNNGV. Here the CDR3 reads CASSPGSSSYEQYF. The CDR3 coding sequence is TGTGCCAGCTCCCCGGGATCCAGCTCCTACGAGCAGTACTTC.

The chain joins TRBV5-4 to TRBJ2-7, with 12 bases aligning to TRBD2. This CDR3 is 14 amino acids long. Germline V gene lookup returns CDR1 SGHNT and CDR2 YYREEE (reference sequence). V trimming: 4 bases; J trimming: 4 bases; junction bases outside the gene matches: 3. DNA for the CDR3: TGTGCCAGCAGCCAGACTAGCGGGAGTTACGAGCAGTACGTC. Translation gives CASSQTSGSYEQYV.

The CDR3 loop reads CASSLGTSGYNEQFF. CDR3 in DNA: TGCGCCAGCAGCTTAGGGACTAGCGGATACAATGAGCAGTTCTTC. V gene TRBV5-1 combines with J gene TRBJ2-1; 11 bases agree with TRBD2. CDR3 length: 15 residues. Germline assignment: CDR1 SGHRS and CDR2 YFSETQ. J lost 4 bases, V lost 2 bases, and 2 bases had no gene match.

The chain uses TRBV7-9 and TRBJ2-3; the match to TRBD1 covers 10 bases. The CDR3 sequence is 15 residues long. Losses at the gene ends were 4 bases for V and 4 bases for J; bases not matched to a gene: 5. Per the germline V gene, CDR1 is SEHNR and CDR2 is FQNEAQ (reference sequence). The CDR3 nucleotides read TGTGCCAGCAGCTCGGACAGGGGGTCAGCAGATACGCAGTATTTT. This gives the protein CASSSDRGSADTQYF. The full variable domain, with the rest looked up from reference TRBV7-9 and TRBJ2-3, is DTGVSQNPRHKITKRGQNVTFRCDPISEHNRLYWYRQTLGQGPEFLTYFQNEAQLEKSRLLSDRFSAERPKGSFSTLEIQRTEQGDSAMYLCASSSDRGSADTQYFGPGTRLTVL.

The gene calls are TRBV5-1 and TRBJ2-3, with D possibly matching TRBD2 (6 bases). Germline V lookup: CDR1 SGHRS, CDR2 YFSETQ. The CDR3 sequence is 15 residues long. V gave up 1 base and J gave up 0 bases, with 9 bases separating them. The CDR3 spells CASSLRAGSTDTQYF. The DNA of the CDR3 is TGCGCCAGCAGCTTGAGGGCGGGGAGCACAGATACGCAGTATTTT. The full variable domain, with the rest looked up from reference TRBV5-1 and TRBJ2-3, is KAGVTQTPRYLIKTRGQQVTLSCSPISGHRSVSWYQQTPGQGLQFLFEYFSETQRNKGNFPGRFSGRQFSNSRSEMNVSTLELGDSALYLCASSLRAGSTDTQYFGPGTRLTVL.